This entry describes one T cell receptor (beta chain). CDR3 length: 15 amino acids. J gave up 2 bases and V 4 bases, and 7 bases lay outside the gene matches. Germline V gives CDR1 SGHNT, CDR2 YYREEE (reference sequence). This record belongs to a study of blood T cell repertoires in COVID-19. Study information: Donors in the United States, Italy and Spain gave samples during acute or convalescent COVID-19. From T cells, B-cell-depleted T cells, or PBMCs came the material, which was cDNA or gDNA.

Clones were read by immunoSEQ multiplex PCR, and TCRdb kept only the in-frame ones, dropping some. The profile shows 470,000 or so clones, approximately 85% of them singletons. The rearrangement joins TRBV5-4 to TRBJ2-7; 9 bases align to TRBD1. The TCR originated in a human donor in a cohort sampled during active COVID-19. Sequencing was done on a sample of peripheral blood. The DNA of the CDR3 is TGTGCCAGCAGCCGTCCGGGACAGGGAGCCTACGAGCAGTACTTC. Its protein is CASSRPGQGAYEQYF. Filled out from reference TRBV5-4 and TRBJ2-7, the complete variable domain reads ETGVTQSPTHLIKTRGQQVTLRCSSQSGHNTVSWYQQALGQGPQFIFQYYREEENGRGNFPPRFSGLQFPNYSSELNVNALELDDSALYLCASSRPGQGAYEQYFGPGTRLTVT.